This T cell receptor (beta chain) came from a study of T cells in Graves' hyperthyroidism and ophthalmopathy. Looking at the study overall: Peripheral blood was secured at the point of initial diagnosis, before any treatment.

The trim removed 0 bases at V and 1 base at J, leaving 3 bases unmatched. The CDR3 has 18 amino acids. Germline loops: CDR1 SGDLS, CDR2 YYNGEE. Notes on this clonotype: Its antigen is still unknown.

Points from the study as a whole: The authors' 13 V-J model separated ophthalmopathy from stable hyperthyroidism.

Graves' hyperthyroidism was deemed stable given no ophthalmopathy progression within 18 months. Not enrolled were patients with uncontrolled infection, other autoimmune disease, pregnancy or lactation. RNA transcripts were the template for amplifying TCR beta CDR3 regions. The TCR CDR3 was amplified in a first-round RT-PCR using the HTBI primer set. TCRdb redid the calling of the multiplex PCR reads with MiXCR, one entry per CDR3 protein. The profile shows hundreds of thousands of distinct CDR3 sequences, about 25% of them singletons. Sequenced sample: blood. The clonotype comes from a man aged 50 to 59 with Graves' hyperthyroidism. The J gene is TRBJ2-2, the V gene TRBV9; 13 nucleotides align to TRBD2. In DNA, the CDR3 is TGTGCCAGCAGCGTAGTGGGACTAGCGGGGTTGAACACCGGGGAGCTGTTTTTT. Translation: CASSVVGLAGLNTGELFF.